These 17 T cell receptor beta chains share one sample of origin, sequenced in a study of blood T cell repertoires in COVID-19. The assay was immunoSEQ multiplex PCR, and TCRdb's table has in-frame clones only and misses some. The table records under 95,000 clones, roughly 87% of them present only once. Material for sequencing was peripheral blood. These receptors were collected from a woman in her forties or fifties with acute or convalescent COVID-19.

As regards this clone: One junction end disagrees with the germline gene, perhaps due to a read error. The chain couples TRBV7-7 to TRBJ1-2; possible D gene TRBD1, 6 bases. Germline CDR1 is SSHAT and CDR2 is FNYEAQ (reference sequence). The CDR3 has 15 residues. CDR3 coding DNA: TGTGCTAGCAACCCTGGGCAGGGGCGTAACTATGGCTACACCTTC. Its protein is CASNPGQGRNYGYTF.

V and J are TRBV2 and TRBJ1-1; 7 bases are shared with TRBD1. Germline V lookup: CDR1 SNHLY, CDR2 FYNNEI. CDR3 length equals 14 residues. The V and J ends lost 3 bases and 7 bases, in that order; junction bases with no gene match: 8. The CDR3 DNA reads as TGTGCCAGCAGTGACTGGAGCCCAGGGGGTGAAGCTTTCTTT. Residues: CASSDWSPGGEAFF.

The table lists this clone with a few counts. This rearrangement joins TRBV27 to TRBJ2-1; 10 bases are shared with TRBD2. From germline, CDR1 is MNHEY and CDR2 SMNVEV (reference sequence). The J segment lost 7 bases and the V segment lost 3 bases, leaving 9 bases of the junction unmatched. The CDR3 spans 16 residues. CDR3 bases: TGTGCCAGCAGTTTTGGGCCCAGCGGGGGGGCGAATGAGCAGTTCTTC. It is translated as CASSFGPSGGANEQFF.

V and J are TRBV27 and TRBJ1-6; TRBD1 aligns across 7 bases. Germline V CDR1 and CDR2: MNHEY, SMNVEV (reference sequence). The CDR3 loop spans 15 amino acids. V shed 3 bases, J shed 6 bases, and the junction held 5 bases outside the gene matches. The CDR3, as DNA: TGTGCCAGCAGTTTCGCTCAGGGGGGTAATTCACCCCTCCACTTT. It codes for CASSFAQGGNSPLHF.

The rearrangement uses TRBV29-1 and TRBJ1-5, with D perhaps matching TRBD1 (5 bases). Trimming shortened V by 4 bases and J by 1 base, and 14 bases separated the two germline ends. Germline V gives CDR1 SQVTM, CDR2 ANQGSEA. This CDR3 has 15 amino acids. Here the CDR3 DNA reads TGCAGCGTTGTCTGGACGGGGGGAAGCAATCAGCCCCAGCATTTT. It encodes CSVVWTGGSNQPQHF.

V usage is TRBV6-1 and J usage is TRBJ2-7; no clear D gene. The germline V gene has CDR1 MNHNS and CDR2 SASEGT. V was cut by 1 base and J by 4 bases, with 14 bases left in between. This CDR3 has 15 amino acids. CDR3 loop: CASSEGQAPNYEQYF. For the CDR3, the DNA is TGTGCCAGCAGTGAAGGGCAGGCCCCTAATTACGAGCAGTACTTC.

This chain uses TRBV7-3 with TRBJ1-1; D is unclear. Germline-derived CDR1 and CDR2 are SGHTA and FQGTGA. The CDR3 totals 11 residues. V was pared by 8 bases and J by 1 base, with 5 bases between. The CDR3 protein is CASAENTEAFF. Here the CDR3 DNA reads TGTGCCAGCGCGGAGAACACTGAAGCTTTCTTT.

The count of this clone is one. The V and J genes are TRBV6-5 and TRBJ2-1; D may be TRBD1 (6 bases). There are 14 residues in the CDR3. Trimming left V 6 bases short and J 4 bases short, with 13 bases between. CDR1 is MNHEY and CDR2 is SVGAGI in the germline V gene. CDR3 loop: CASRAGTSYNEQFF. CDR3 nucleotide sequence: TGTGCCAGCAGAGCCGGGACATCGTACAATGAGCAGTTCTTC.

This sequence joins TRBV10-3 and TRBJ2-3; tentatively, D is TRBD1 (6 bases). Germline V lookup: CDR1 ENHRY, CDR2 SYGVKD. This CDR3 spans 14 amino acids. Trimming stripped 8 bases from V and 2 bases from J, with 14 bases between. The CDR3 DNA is TGTGCCATCTCTTCCAGGGACACCACAGATACGCAGTATTTT. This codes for CAISSRDTTDTQYF.

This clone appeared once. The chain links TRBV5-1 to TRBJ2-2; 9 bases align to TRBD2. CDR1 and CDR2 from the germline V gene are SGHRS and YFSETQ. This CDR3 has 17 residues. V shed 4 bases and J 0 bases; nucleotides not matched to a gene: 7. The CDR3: CASSPGVAGANTGELFF. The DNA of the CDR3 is TGCGCCAGCAGCCCTGGGGTAGCGGGGGCGAACACCGGGGAGCTGTTTTTT.

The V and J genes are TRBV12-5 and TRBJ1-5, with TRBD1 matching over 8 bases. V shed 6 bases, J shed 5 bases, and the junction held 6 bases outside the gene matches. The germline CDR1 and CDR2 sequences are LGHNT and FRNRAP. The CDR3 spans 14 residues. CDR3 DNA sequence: TGTGCTAGTGGCATTGGACAGGGAGATCAGCCCCAGCATTTT. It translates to CASGIGQGDQPQHF.

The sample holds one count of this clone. CDR3 nucleotides: TGTGCCAGCAGTTCACAGGGTGGGCGGGAAAAACTGTTTTTT. Amino acid sequence: CASSSQGGREKLFF. The chain couples TRBV11-2 to TRBJ1-4; tentatively, D is TRBD1 (6 bases). The CDR3 runs to 14 residues. Trimming stripped 6 bases from V and 8 bases from J, with 16 bases between. CDR1 is SGHAT and CDR2 is FQNNGV in the germline V gene.

CDR3 sequence: CASSEAGDLGPHPSYEQYF. CDR3 nucleotides: TGTGCCAGCAGTGAAGCGGGGGACTTAGGGCCCCACCCTTCCTACGAGCAGTACTTC. This chain joins TRBV2 and TRBJ2-7; a possible D gene is TRBD2 (6 bases). Germline values: CDR1 SNHLY, CDR2 FYNNEI. The CDR3 contains 19 residues. V gave up 0 bases and J gave up 1 base, with 22 bases separating them.

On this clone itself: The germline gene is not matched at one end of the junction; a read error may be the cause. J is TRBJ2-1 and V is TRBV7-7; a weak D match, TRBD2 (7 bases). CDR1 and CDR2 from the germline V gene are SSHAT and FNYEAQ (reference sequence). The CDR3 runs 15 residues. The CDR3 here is CASSLTAGAADEQFF. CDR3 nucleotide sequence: TGTGCTAGCAGCTTGACGGCGGGGGCGGCGGATGAGCAGTTCTTC.

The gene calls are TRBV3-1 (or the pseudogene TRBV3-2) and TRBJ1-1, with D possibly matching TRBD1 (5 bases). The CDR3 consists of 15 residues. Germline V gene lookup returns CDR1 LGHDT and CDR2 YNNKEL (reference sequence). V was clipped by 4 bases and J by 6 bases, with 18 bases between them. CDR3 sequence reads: CASSLQTGVGSEAFF. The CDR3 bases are TGTGCCAGCAGCCTTCAAACGGGGGTAGGGTCTGAAGCTTTCTTT.

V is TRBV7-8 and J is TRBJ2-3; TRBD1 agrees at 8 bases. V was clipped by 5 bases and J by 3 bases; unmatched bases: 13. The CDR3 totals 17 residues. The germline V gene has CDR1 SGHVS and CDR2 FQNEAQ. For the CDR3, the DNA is TGTGCCAGCAGCCCCGGGGGCAGGGGGCCGGGTACAGATACGCAGTATTTT. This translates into CASSPGGRGPGTDTQYF.

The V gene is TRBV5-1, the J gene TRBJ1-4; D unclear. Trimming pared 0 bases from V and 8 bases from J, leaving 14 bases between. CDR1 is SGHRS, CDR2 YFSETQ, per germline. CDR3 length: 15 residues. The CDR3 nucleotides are TGCGCCAGCAGCTTGGGGCCCCCGGGTGACGAAAAACTGTTTTTT. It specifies CASSLGPPGDEKLFF.